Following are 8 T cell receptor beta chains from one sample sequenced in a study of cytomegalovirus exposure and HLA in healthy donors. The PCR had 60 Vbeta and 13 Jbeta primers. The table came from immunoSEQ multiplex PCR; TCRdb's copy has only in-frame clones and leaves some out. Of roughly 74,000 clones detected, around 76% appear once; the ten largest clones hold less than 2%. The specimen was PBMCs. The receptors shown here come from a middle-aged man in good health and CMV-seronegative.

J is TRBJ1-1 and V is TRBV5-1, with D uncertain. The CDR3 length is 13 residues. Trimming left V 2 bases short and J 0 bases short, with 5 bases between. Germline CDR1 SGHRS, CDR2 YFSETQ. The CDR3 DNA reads TGCGCCAGCAGCTTCGAGGTGAACACTGAAGCTTTCTTT. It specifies CASSFEVNTEAFF. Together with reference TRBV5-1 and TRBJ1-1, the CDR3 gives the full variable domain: KAGVTQTPRYLIKTRGQQVTLSCSPISGHRSVSWYQQTPGQGLQFLFEYFSETQRNKGNFPGRFSGRQFSNSRSEMNVSTLELGDSALYLCASSFEVNTEAFFGQGTRLTVV.

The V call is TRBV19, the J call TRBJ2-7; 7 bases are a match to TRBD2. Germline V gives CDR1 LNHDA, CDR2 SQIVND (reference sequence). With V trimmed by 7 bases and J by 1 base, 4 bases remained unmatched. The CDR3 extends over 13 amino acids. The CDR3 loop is CASTASGSYEQYF. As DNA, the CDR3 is TGTGCCAGTACTGCTAGCGGATCCTACGAGCAGTACTTC.

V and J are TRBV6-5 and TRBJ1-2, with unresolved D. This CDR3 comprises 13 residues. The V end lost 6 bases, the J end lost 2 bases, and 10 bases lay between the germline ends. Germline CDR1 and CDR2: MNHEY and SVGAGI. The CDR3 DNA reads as TGTGCCAGCAGCCACACGGAGAACTATGGCTACACCTTC. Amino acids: CASSHTENYGYTF.

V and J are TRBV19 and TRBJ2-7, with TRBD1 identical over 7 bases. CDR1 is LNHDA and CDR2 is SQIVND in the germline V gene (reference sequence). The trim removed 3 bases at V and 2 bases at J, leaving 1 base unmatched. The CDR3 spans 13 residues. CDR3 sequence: CASSIGQAYEQYF. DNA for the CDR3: TGTGCCAGTAGTATCGGACAGGCCTACGAGCAGTACTTC.

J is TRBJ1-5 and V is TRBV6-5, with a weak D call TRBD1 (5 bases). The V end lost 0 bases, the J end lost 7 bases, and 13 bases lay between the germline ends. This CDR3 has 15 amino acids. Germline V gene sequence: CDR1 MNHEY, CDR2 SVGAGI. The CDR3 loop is CASSYSDSHGQPQHF. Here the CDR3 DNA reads TGTGCCAGCAGTTACTCCGACAGCCACGGGCAGCCCCAGCATTTT.

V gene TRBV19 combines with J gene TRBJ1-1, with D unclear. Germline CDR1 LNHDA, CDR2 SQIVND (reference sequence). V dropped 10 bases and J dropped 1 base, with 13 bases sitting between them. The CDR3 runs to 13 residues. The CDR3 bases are TGTGCCACCTCTATCGCCCAGAACACTGAAGCTTTCTTT. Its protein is CATSIAQNTEAFF.

The CDR3 loop reads CSVTRGPETQYF. CDR3 DNA: TGCAGCGTTACCAGGGGTCCAGAGACCCAGTACTTC. The rearrangement joins TRBV29-1 to TRBJ2-5; a weak D match, TRBD1 (6 bases). Germline V CDR1 and CDR2: SQVTM, ANQGSEA. V was cut by 5 bases and J by 4 bases, with 11 bases left in between. The CDR3 sequence is 12 residues long.

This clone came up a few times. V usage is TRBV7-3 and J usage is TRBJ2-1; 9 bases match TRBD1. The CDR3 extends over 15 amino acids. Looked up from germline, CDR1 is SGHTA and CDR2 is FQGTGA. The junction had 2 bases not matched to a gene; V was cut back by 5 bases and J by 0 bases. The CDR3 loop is CASSIQGASYNEQFF. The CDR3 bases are TGTGCCAGCAGCATACAGGGGGCCTCCTACAATGAGCAGTTCTTC.